This TCR beta chain stems from a study of T cells in Graves' hyperthyroidism and ophthalmopathy. General study points: Model predictions of ophthalmopathy came a median 6.5 months before onset. In simple terms, a model built on 13 V-J features told ophthalmopathy apart from stable hyperthyroidism. The majority of expanded thyroid clonotypes above 0.001 also appeared in blood.

Authors of the study amplified TCR beta CDR3 regions from RNA transcripts. Primed by the HTBI set, a first-round RT-PCR was run on the TCR CDR3. TCRdb reprocessed the multiplex PCR reads with MiXCR, giving one entry per CDR3 protein. The sample lists 600,000 to 700,000 distinct CDR3 sequences, just under 45% occurring once. Based on clinical symptoms, serum thyroxine and TRAb, thyroid ultrasound and orbital computed tomography, diagnoses were reached. CDR3 size: 15 residues. The V and J ends lost 2 bases and 4 bases, in that order; junction bases with no gene match: 2. In germline, CDR1 is SGHTA, CDR2 FQGNSA. This clonotype was seen ten or more times. Its antigen is not identified.

Material for sequencing was peripheral blood or thyroid tissue (not recorded which). The TCR comes from an adult man with Graves' disease, either hyperthyroidism or ophthalmopathy (not recorded which). V and J are TRBV7-2 and TRBJ2-6; 7 bases line up with TRBD1. The CDR3 DNA is TGTGCCAGCAGCTTAACGGGACAGGGGGCCAACGTCCTGACTTTC. Translation gives CASSLTGQGANVLTF. Filled out from reference TRBV7-2 and TRBJ2-6, the complete variable domain reads GAGVSQSPSNKVTEKGKDVELRCDPISGHTALYWYRQSLGQGLEFLIYFQGNSAPDKSGLPSDRFSAERTGGSVSTLTIQRTQQEDSAVYLCASSLTGQGANVLTFGAGSRLTVL.